This T cell receptor (beta chain) came from a study of cytomegalovirus exposure and HLA in healthy donors. Overall study results and limits: Across HLA loci, a later analysis found differing TCR association rates, with DRB1 most and HLA-C fewest. Researchers catalogued roughly 150 TCR beta chains as cytomegalovirus-associated. Confirmation in vitro established that a few CMV-associated chains were specific for CMV antigens. In the analysis, some V segments, TRBV6-2 and TRBV6-3 included, were excluded as indistinguishable.

Primers: 60 Vbeta forward and 13 Jbeta reverse. Sequenced by immunoSEQ multiplex PCR; TCRdb stores in-frame clones only, minus some. The sample is made up of 34,000 or so clones, and the top ten hold approximately 2% of it. Germline CDR1 MNHEY, CDR2 SMNVEV (reference sequence). This CDR3 is 14 amino acids long. V shed 5 bases and J 4 bases; nucleotides not matched to a gene: 5. Details on this clone: Its specificity is unknown.

The V call is TRBV27, the J call TRBJ1-2, with 9 bases aligning to TRBD1. Sequencing used PBMCs. This sequence originates from a woman between 40 and 50 years old in good health and CMV-seropositive. Written as DNA, the CDR3 is TGTGCCAGCAGTGCCGGGACAGGGCGCTATGGCTACACCTTC. As protein: CASSAGTGRYGYTF.